The clone carrying this T cell receptor beta chain occurred once. Its target is unknown. These data originate in a study of Ad26.COV2.S vaccination and SARS-CoV-2 variants. Study as a whole: Doses of Ad26.COV2.S were injected into muscle once or twice, 56 days apart. Study outcomes and limitations: Vaccinees and placebo recipients showed similar non-spike TCR breadth. Vaccine recipients showed a spike-specific TCR breadth that was higher than in placebo recipients.

Treatment here: around 19 received Ad26.COV2.S at low or high dose, single or two shots; a few received placebo; per-sample allocation not given. Sampling was performed 63 days after the first vaccine or placebo injection. Sequenced by immunoSEQ multiplex PCR; TCRdb stores in-frame clones only, minus some. The sample contains 300,000 to 500,000 clones, about 88% of which appear only once. The TCR originated in a person aged 18 to 65 who received the Ad26.COV2.S COVID-19 vaccine or a placebo. Sequences were derived from peripheral blood, sampled in a trial of Ad26.COV2.S vaccine versus placebo.

CDR3 sequence reads: CASSQGVQLGGTQYF. The CDR3 nucleotides are TGTGCCAGCAGCCAAGGTGTCCAACTCGGCGGGACCCAGTACTTC. J is TRBJ2-5 and V is TRBV3-1 (or the pseudogene TRBV3-2); D not resolved. Germline V lookup: CDR1 LGHDT, CDR2 YNNKEL (reference sequence). CDR3 length: 15 amino acids. The V gene lost 1 base and the J gene lost 7 bases, with 16 bases spanning the gap.